Given below is one T cell receptor (beta chain) in context. The antigen remains undetermined. This sample was included in a study of cytomegalovirus exposure and HLA in healthy donors. Study findings and constraints: TCR beta V segments were, for the most part, productive about 87% or about 30% of the time in an earlier analysis. It was likely that a cluster of highly shared sequence variants was a sequencing artifact. Only CMV serostatus was available as immune exposure information.

It was with 60 Vbeta and 13 Jbeta primers that the PCR ran. The method was immunoSEQ multiplex PCR; TCRdb's version includes in-frame clones alone and lacks a portion of them. The sample contains around 160,000 clones, 70% to 90% of which appear only once. This CDR3 spans 11 amino acids. J lost 12 bases, V lost 3 bases, and 3 bases had no gene match. Germline lookup yields CDR1 SNHLY and CDR2 FYNNEI. The rearrangement links TRBV2 to TRBJ1-1; 8 bases agree with TRBD1. This sequence originates from a young man in good health and CMV-seropositive. Sequencing was performed on PBMCs. Written as DNA, the CDR3 is TGTGCCAGCAGTGATAGCAGGGGGCCTTTCTTT. Amino acids: CASSDSRGPFF.